A selection of T cell receptor beta chains follows, all from one sample in a study of T-cell memory formation after mild COVID-19. Via MiXCR, TCRdb re-called the 5' RACE reads, giving one row per CDR3 protein. This table has 400,000 to 500,000 distinct CDR3 sequences, approximately 24% appearing once. Material for sequencing was PBMCs or a T cell subset sorted from them (not recorded which). Every receptor here comes from an adult woman who had mild COVID-19 (a few samples of this study predate the infection). Cell type and time point are not known. The CDR3 runs from the conserved cysteine through the conserved F or W. The D gene is left open where the match is weak. Some rows mark clone size as missing; the rest say once, few, many or name a class of expanded clone.

V gene	clone size	D gene	J gene	CDR3 DNA	CDR3 protein
TRBV6-5	many	TRBD1	TRBJ1-2	TGTGCCAGCAGGCTCGACAGGGGGTTTAACTATGGCTACACCTTC	CASRLDRGFNYGYTF
TRBV12-3/TRBV12-4	-	TRBD1	TRBJ1-1	TGTGCCAGCAGACTAGGGACAGGCGCCAAGAACACTGAAGCTTTCTTT	CASRLGTGAKNTEAFF
TRBV5-1	-	TRBD1	TRBJ1-6	TGCGCCAGCAGCACCGACGGGACAGGAGTTTCACCCCTCCACTTT	CASSTDGTGVSPLHF
TRBV23-1	-	-	TRBJ2-7	TGCGCCAGCAGTCAACCCCCACGGTCCGAGCAGTACTTC	CASSQPPRSEQYF
TRBV29-1	few	TRBD1	TRBJ2-7	TGCAGCGCTCTAGGACAGGACACCTACGAGCAGTACTTC	CSALGQDTYEQYF
TRBV29-1	few	-	TRBJ1-2	TGCAGCGTTGAAGATCCTAACAGGGTTGTGGGCTACACCTTC	CSVEDPNRVVGYTF
TRBV5-1	-	-	TRBJ2-5	TGCGCCAGCAGCGCGGCAGGACAGCAAGAGACCCAGTACTTC	CASSAAGQQETQYF
TRBV6-5	few	TRBD1	TRBJ1-1	TGTGCCAGCAGTTCCCCCCAGGGGGCGACCACTGAAGCTTTCTTT	CASSSPQGATTEAFF
TRBV21-1	few	-	TRBJ1-3	TGTGCCAGCAGCAAAGAATCTTTTCGAGGACGGGGAGGTGGAAACACCATATATTTT	CASSKESFRGRGGGNTIYF
TRBV11-1	medium-sized	-	TRBJ1-1	TGTGCCAGCAGCTTAGGACGTCAGAGGGGAACTGAAGCTTTCTTT	CASSLGRQRGTEAFF
TRBV27	-	-	TRBJ1-1	TGTGCCAGCAGTAGGCAACAGGGAGGCACTGAAGCTTTCTTT	CASSRQQGGTEAFF
TRBV18	-	TRBD2	TRBJ2-1	TGTGCCAGCTCACCCGGGACTAGCGCGGTCAATGAGCAGTTCTTC	CASSPGTSAVNEQFF
TRBV20-1	-	TRBD2	TRBJ2-3	TGCAGTGCTAGCAGGACTAGCCCTCTAACAGATACGCAGTATTTT	CSASRTSPLTDTQYF
TRBV5-6	-	-	TRBJ2-1	TGTGCCAGCAGCTTCGTCAGAAACAATGAGCAGTTCTTC	CASSFVRNNEQFF
TRBV7-2	-	-	TRBJ1-3	TGTGCCAGCAGCCAACCCCCTGGGACTGGAAACACCATATATTTT	CASSQPPGTGNTIYF
TRBV5-1	few	TRBD2	TRBJ2-2	TGCGCCAGCAGCTTTAGCGGGACGGCCGGGGAGCTGTTTTTT	CASSFSGTAGELFF
TRBV7-2	few	-	TRBJ1-1	TGTGCCAGCAGCCTCAGTGACGCAGGCACTGAAGCTTTCTTT	CASSLSDAGTEAFF
TRBV20-1	few	TRBD1	TRBJ1-2	TGCAGTGCTAGAGCCCCCGAAACGGGGACAGCGAACTATGGCTACACCTTC	CSARAPETGTANYGYTF
TRBV3-1	few	-	TRBJ1-1	TGTGCCAGCAGCCAAGCACAGACGAACACTGAAGCTTTCTTT	CASSQAQTNTEAFF
TRBV29-1	few	-	TRBJ2-5	TGCAGCGTTGTGGGTTATCAAGAGACCCAGTACTTC	CSVVGYQETQYF
TRBV27	few	TRBD2	TRBJ2-7	TGTGCCAGCCGCGCGGGAGGTAGCGAGCAGTACTTC	CASRAGGSEQYF
TRBV7-8	few	TRBD1	TRBJ2-4	TGTGCCAGCAGCCCGGGGACAGGCGGGGACATTCAGTACTTC	CASSPGTGGDIQYF
TRBV29-1	few	TRBD1	TRBJ2-3	TGCAGCGTTGAGGACAGGGGTTACGATACGCAGTATTTT	CSVEDRGYDTQYF
TRBV20-1	-	-	TRBJ1-1	TGCAGTGCTAGAAATTGGGGGGCCATGAACACTGAAGCTTTCTTT	CSARNWGAMNTEAFF
TRBV30	few	-	TRBJ2-7	TGTGCCTGGAGTAAACAGTACGAGCAGTACTTC	CAWSKQYEQYF
TRBV2	few	-	TRBJ1-2	TGTGCCAGCAGTCCAATGGTTAGGACAGCCGACGGCTACACCTTC	CASSPMVRTADGYTF
TRBV27	few	-	TRBJ2-2	TGTGCCAGCAGTAAAGCGGGACAGAACACCGGGGAGCTGTTTTTT	CASSKAGQNTGELFF
TRBV7-8	few	TRBD1	TRBJ1-2	TGTGCCAGCAGCTCGCTTTCAGGGGGGGCCTTCTATGGCTACACCTTC	CASSSLSGGAFYGYTF
TRBV6-2/TRBV6-3	-	-	TRBJ1-5	TGTGCCAGCAGACCCGGCGGGTATCAGCCCCAGCATTTT	CASRPGGYQPQHF
TRBV24-1	few	TRBD1	TRBJ1-5	TGTGCCACCAGAGGACAGGACAATCAGCCCCAGCATTTT	CATRGQDNQPQHF
TRBV15	-	TRBD2	TRBJ2-4	TGTGCCACCAGCAGAGGGACTAGCGGGGCGAAAAACATTCAGTACTTC	CATSRGTSGAKNIQYF
TRBV7-8	-	-	TRBJ1-1	TGTGCCAGCAGCTTAGGATTCGAAGACAGACCGAACACTGAAGCTTTCTTT	CASSLGFEDRPNTEAFF
TRBV7-9	-	-	TRBJ1-1	TGTGCCAGCAGCTTAGCGGACGGTATGATGAACACTGAAGCTTTCTTT	CASSLADGMMNTEAFF
TRBV18	-	TRBD1	TRBJ2-7	TGTGCCAGCTCACCGGGACAGGGGATATCCGAGCAGTACTTC	CASSPGQGISEQYF
TRBV20-1	-	TRBD2	TRBJ2-1	TGCAGTGCTAGCGGGAGGGCGGGTTACAATGAGCAGTTCTTC	CSASGRAGYNEQFF
TRBV10-3	few	-	TRBJ2-2	TGTGCCATCACGGGTGACACCGGGGAGCTGTTTTTT	CAITGDTGELFF
TRBV18	few	-	TRBJ2-7	TGTGCCAGCTCACCGCCGACAGGCTCAGGCTACGAGCAGTACTTC	CASSPPTGSGYEQYF
TRBV7-9	-	-	TRBJ1-6	TGTGCCAGCAGCCCAGCAGGGTTGTATAATTCACCCCTCCACTTT	CASSPAGLYNSPLHF
TRBV12-5	-	TRBD1	TRBJ1-2	TGTGCTAGTGGTTCGCCCGAGACAGGGAGATATGGCTACACCTTC	CASGSPETGRYGYTF
TRBV24-1	few	-	TRBJ1-5	TGTGCCACCAGTGATTTGGAGGGAGAGCCCCAGCATTTT	CATSDLEGEPQHF
TRBV5-4	-	-	TRBJ1-2	TGTGCCAGCAGCTTAGATCGTGGTGGCTACACCTTC	CASSLDRGGYTF
TRBV2	once	-	TRBJ2-7	TGTGCCAGCAACGGCAACGGATACGAGCAGTACTTC	CASNGNGYEQYF
TRBV29-1	few	TRBD2	TRBJ2-1	TGCAGCGTTGAAGACCGGAATGGGGCTAGCGGAAACAATGAGCAGTTCTTC	CSVEDRNGASGNNEQFF
TRBV4-3	-	TRBD1	TRBJ2-7	TGCGCCAGCAGCCCATATATCGGGACAGGGGACGAGCAGTACTTC	CASSPYIGTGDEQYF
TRBV20-1	-	TRBD2	TRBJ2-3	TGCAGTGCTAGAGGTCTAGCGGGGGTAGCAGATACGCAGTATTTT	CSARGLAGVADTQYF
TRBV5-1	-	TRBD1	TRBJ2-7	TGCGCCAGCAGCTTTGGACAGGGATACGACGAGCAGTACTTC	CASSFGQGYDEQYF
TRBV7-2	-	-	TRBJ2-3	TGTGCCAGCAGCCCCCAAGGTTTTAGCACAGATACGCAGTATTTT	CASSPQGFSTDTQYF
TRBV25-1	-	-	TRBJ2-3	TGTGCCAGCAGTGTAGCGGTTGCTACGGATACGCAGTATTTT	CASSVAVATDTQYF
TRBV28	-	TRBD1	TRBJ2-7	TGTGCCAGCAGTTTTGCGGGACAGGGCTACGAGCAGTACTTC	CASSFAGQGYEQYF
TRBV15	-	-	TRBJ2-3	TGTGCCACCAGCAGTCGGGAGCTTAGAGGGGGAGATACGCAGTATTTT	CATSSRELRGGDTQYF
TRBV5-1	-	TRBD2	TRBJ2-3	TGCGCCAGCAGCTTGGGTCCTCAGCGGGGGCACACAGATACGCAGTATTTT	CASSLGPQRGHTDTQYF
TRBV15	-	TRBD2	TRBJ2-1	TGTGCCACCGCGGTAGGGACTAGCGCCTACAATGAGCAGTTCTTC	CATAVGTSAYNEQFF
TRBV7-3	-	TRBD1	TRBJ1-1	TGTGCCAGCAGCTTAAGCCAGGGGGCCGGCACTGAAGCTTTCTTT	CASSLSQGAGTEAFF
TRBV9	few	-	TRBJ2-7	TGTGCCAGCAGCCCTCAGGACAGACCCTACGAGCAGTACTTC	CASSPQDRPYEQYF
TRBV12-5	-	-	TRBJ2-1	TGTGCTAGTGGTTTGGATGGCGGGATTTACAATGAGCAGTTCTTC	CASGLDGGIYNEQFF
TRBV15	few	-	TRBJ2-7	TGTGCCACCAGCAGCTTAGGGAGGGAGCAGTACTTC	CATSSLGREQYF
TRBV4-1	-	-	TRBJ2-1	TGCGCCAGCAGCCAGCGGGCCGACCGTAATGAGCAGTTCTTC	CASSQRADRNEQFF
TRBV6-2/TRBV6-3	few	-	TRBJ2-1	TGTGCCAGCAGCCGATCGAGGAGCTCCTACAATGAGCAGTTCTTC	CASSRSRSSYNEQFF
TRBV12-3/TRBV12-4	-	-	TRBJ1-6	TGTGCCAGCAGCCCAACTGGGGGGGATTCACCCCTCCACTTT	CASSPTGGDSPLHF
TRBV29-1	few	TRBD2	TRBJ2-3	TGCAGCGTTGAAGTGGGCGGGAGGAGAGATACGCAGTATTTT	CSVEVGGRRDTQYF